This T cell receptor beta chain was profiled in a study of blood T cell repertoires in COVID-19. Study summary: Samples of COVID-19 (acute and convalescent) were obtained from the United States, Italy and Spain. T cells, B-cell-depleted T cells, or PBMCs provided the cDNA or gDNA that served as material.

Under the authors' procedure: Amplification of reference gene primers was used by the study to estimate nucleated cell counts. Data came from immunoSEQ multiplex PCR; TCRdb stores just in-frame clones and leaves some out. V and J calls and clone size are copied from that table; D and trimming were computed from the DNA. The sample has under 70,000 clones, approximately 79% seen once; the top ten hold about a fifth. Germline CDR1 reads MGHRA; CDR2 reads YSYEKL. The V end was cut by 1 base, the J end by 1 base, with 15 bases between. The CDR3 sequence is 17 residues long. The sample comprised peripheral blood. The clonotype originates from a woman older than 75 with active or convalescent COVID-19. V and J are TRBV4-1 and TRBJ2-3, with a tentative D call TRBD2 (6 bases). The CDR3 DNA reads as TGCGCCAGCAGCCAAGGATCGGCGGGGTTACGCACAGATACGCAGTATTTT. Its protein product is CASSQGSAGLRTDTQYF.